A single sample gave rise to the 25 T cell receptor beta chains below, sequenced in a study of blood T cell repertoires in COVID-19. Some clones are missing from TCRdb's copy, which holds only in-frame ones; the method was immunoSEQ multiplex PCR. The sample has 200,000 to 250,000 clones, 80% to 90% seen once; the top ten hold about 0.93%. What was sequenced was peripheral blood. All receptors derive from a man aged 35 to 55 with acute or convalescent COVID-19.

Here the CDR3 reads CASSLDGTAYGYTF. The CDR3 nucleotides read TGCGCCAGCAGCTTGGATGGGACAGCTTATGGCTACACCTTC. The chain employs TRBV5-1 and TRBJ1-2; TRBD1 aligns across 7 bases. The CDR3 loop spans 14 amino acids. Germline-derived CDR1 and CDR2 are SGHRS and YFSETQ. V lost 0 bases, J lost 5 bases, and 4 bases stayed unmatched.

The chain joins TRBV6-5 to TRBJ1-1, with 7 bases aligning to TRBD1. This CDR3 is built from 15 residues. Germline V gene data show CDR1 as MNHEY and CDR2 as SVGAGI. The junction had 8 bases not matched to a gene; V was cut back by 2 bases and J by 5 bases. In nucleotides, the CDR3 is TGTGCCAGCAGTTACGGGTTAGGGGGCGAAACTGAAGCTTTCTTT. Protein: CASSYGLGGETEAFF.

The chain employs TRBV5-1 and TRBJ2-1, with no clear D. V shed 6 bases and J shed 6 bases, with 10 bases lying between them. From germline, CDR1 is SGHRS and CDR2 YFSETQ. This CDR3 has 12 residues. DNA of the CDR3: TGCGCCAGCACTGAAAACAGCAATGAGCAGTTCTTC. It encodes CASTENSNEQFF.

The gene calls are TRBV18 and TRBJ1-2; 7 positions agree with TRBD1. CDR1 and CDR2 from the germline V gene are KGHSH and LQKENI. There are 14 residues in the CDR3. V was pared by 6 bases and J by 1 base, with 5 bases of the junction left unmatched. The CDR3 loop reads CASSPGQLNYGYTF. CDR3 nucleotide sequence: TGTGCCAGCTCGCCGGGACAGCTTAACTATGGCTACACCTTC.

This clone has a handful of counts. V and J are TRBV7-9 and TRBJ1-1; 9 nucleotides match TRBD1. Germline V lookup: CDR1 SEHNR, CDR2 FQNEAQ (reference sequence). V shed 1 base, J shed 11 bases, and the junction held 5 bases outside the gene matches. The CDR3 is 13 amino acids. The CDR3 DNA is TGTGCCAGCAGCTTAGGACAGGGGGAAGAGGCTTTCTTT. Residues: CASSLGQGEEAFF. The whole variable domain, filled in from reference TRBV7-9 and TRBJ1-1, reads DTGVSQNPRHKITKRGQNVTFRCDPISEHNRLYWYRQTLGQGPEFLTYFQNEAQLEKSRLLSDRFSAERPKGSFSTLEIQRTEQGDSAMYLCASSLGQGEEAFFGQGTRLTVV.

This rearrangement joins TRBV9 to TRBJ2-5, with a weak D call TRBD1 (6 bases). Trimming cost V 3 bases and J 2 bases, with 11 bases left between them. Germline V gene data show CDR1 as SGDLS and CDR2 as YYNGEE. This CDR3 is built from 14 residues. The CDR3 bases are TGTGCCAGCAGCGGAGGACAGAGGCAAGAGACCCAGTACTTC. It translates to CASSGGQRQETQYF. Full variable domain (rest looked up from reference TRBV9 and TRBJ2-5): DSGVTQTPKHLITATGQRVTLRCSPRSGDLSVYWYQQSLDQGLQFLIQYYNGEERAKGNILERFSAQQFPDLHSELNLSSLELGDSALYFCASSGGQRQETQYFGPGTRLLVL.

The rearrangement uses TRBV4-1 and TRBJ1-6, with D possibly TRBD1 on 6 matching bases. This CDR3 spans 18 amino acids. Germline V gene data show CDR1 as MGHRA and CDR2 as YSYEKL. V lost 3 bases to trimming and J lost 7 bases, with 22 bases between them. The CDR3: CASSQGSGGGESNSPLHF. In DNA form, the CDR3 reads TGCGCCAGCAGCCAGGGATCGGGGGGGGGCGAATCGAATTCACCCCTCCACTTT.

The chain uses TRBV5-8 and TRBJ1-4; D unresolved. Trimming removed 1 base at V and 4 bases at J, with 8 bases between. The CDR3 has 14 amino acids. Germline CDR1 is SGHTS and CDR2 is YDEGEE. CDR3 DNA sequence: TGTGCCAGCAGCTTGCACAGCCTTAATGAAAAACTGTTTTTT. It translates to CASSLHSLNEKLFF.

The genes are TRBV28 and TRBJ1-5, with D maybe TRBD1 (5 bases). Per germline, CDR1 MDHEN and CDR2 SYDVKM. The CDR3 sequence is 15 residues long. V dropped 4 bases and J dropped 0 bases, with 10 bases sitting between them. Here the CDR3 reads CASSSDRVSNQPQHF. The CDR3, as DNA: TGTGCCAGCAGTTCCGACAGAGTTAGCAATCAGCCCCAGCATTTT.

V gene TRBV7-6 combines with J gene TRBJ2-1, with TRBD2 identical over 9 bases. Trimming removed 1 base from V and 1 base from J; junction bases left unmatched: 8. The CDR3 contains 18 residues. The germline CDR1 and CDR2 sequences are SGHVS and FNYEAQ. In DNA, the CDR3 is TGTGCCAGCAGCTTAGTTAAGGGAGCGGGGGGTTCCTACAATGAGCAGTTCTTC. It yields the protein CASSLVKGAGGSYNEQFF.

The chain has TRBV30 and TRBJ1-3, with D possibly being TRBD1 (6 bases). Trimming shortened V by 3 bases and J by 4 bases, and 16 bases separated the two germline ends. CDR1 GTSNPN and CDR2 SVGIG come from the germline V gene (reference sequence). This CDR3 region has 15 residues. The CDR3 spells CAWSTRGGQGNTIYF. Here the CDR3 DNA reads TGTGCCTGGAGCACGAGGGGGGGGCAAGGAAACACCATATATTTT.

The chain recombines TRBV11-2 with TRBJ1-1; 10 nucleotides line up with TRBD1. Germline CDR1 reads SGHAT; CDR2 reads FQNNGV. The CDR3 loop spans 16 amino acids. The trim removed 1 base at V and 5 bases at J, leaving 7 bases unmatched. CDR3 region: CASSLVTGGSKTEAFF. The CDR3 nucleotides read TGTGCCAGCAGCTTAGTGACAGGGGGCTCAAAGACTGAAGCTTTCTTT.

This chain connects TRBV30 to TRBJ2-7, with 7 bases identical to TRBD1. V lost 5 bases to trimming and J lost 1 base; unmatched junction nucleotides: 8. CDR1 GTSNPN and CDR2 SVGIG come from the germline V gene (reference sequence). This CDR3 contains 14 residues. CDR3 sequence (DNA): TGTGCCTGGGGCGCCGGGACAGCATCCTACGAGCAGTACTTC. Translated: CAWGAGTASYEQYF. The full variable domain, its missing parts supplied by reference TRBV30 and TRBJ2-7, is SQTIHQWPATLVQPVGSPLSLECTVEGTSNPNLYWYRQAAGRGLQLLFYSVGIGQISSEVPQNLSASRPQDRQFILSSKKLLLSDSGFYLCAWGAGTASYEQYFGPGTRLTVT.

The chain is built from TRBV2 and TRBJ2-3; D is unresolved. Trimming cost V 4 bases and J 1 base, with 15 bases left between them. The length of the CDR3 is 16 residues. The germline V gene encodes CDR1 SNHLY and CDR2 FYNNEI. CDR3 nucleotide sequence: TGTGCCAGCAGTGTAATTGATCCCGAGGGCACAGATACGCAGTATTTT. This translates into CASSVIDPEGTDTQYF.

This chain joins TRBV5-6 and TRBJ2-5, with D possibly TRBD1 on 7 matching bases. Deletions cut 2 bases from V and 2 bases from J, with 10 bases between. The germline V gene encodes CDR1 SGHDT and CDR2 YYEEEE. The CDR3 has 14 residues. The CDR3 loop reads CASSFQGGQETQYF. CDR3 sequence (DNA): TGTGCCAGCAGCTTCCAGGGGGGACAAGAGACCCAGTACTTC.

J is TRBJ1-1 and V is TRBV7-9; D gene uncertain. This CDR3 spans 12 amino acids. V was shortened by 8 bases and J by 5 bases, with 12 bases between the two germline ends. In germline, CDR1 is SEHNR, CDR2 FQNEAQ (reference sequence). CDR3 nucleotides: TGTGCCAGCTCCACCGGAGGGACTGAAGCTTTCTTT. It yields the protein CASSTGGTEAFF.

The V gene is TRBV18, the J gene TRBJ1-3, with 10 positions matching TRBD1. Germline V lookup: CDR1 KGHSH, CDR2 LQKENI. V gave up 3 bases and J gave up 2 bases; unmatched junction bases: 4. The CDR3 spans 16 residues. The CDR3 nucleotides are TGTGCCAGCTCACCTGGACAGGGGGAAGCTGGAAACACCATATATTTT. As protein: CASSPGQGEAGNTIYF.

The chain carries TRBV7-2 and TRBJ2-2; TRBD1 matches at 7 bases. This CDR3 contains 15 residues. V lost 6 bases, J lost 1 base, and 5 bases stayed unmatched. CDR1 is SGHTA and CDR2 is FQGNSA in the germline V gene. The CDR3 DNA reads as TGTGCCAGCAGAAAGGACAGGTTGAACACCGGGGAGCTGTTTTTT. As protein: CASRKDRLNTGELFF.

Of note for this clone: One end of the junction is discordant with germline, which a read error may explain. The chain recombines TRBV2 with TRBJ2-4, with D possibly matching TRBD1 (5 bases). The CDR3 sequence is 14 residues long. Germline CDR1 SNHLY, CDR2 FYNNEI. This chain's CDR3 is CASSELGARNIQYF. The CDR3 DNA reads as TGTGCCAGCAGTGAACTAGGGGCCAGAAACATTCAGTACTTC.

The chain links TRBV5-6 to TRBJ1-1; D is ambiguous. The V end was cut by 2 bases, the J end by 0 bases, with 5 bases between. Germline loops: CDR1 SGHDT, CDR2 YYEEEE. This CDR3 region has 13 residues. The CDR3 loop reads CASSLLLNTEAFF. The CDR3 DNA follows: TGTGCCAGCAGCTTACTCCTGAACACTGAAGCTTTCTTT.

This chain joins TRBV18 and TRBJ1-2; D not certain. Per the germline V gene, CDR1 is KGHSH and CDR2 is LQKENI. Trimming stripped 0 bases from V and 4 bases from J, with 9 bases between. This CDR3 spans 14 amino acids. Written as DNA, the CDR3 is TGTGCCAGCTCACCACCTGAGGGTCTCTATGGCTACACCTTC. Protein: CASSPPEGLYGYTF. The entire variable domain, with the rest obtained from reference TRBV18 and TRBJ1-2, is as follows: NAGVMQNPRHLVRRRGQEARLRCSPMKGHSHVYWYRQLPEEGLKFMVYLQKENIIDESGMPKERFSAEFPKEGPSILRIQQVVRGDSAAYFCASSPPEGLYGYTFGSGTRLTVV.

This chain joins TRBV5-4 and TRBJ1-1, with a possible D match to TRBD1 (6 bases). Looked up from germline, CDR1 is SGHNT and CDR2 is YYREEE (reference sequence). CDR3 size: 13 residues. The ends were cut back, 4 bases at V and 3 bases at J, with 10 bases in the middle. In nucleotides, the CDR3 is TGTGCCAGCAGCCAAGGGACATACACTGAAGCTTTCTTT. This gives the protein CASSQGTYTEAFF.

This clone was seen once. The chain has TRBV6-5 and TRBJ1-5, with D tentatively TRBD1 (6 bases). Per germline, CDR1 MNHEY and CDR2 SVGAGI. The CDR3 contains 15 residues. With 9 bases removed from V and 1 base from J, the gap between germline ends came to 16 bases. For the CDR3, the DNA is TGTGCCAGTGTGGGGGCTGTAAAGAGCAATCAGCCCCAGCATTTT. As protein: CASVGAVKSNQPQHF.

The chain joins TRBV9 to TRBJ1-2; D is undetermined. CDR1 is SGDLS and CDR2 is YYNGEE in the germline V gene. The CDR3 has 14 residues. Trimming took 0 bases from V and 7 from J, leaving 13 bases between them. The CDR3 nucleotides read TGTGCCAGCAGCGTAGCGGAGGGAATGGGTGGCTACACCTTC. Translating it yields CASSVAEGMGGYTF.

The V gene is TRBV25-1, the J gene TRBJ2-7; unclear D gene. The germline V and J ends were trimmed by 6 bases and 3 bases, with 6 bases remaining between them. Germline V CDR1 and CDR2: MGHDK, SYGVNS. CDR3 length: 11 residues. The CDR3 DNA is TGTGCCAGCAGCGAGAACTACGAGCAGTACTTC. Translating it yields CASSENYEQYF.